The 8 T cell receptor beta chains presented below share a single source sample, sequenced in a study of cytomegalovirus exposure and HLA in healthy donors. PCR amplification relied on 60 Vbeta primers (plus 13 Jbeta primers). Repertoires were generated with immunoSEQ multiplex PCR, while TCRdb's copy carries only in-frame clones and drops some. The sample holds approximately 150,000 clones; 71% are singletons and the top ten take 2.8%. The sample consisted of PBMCs. The receptors stem from a woman aged 25-40 years in good health and CMV-seronegative.

V gene TRBV4-1 combines with J gene TRBJ1-1, with a weak D call TRBD1 (6 bases). V lost 3 bases and J lost 3, with 14 bases in between. The CDR3 loop spans 15 amino acids. Looked up from germline, CDR1 is MGHRA and CDR2 is YSYEKL. The CDR3 DNA follows: TGCGCCAGCAGCCACCAGACAGGAACTCACACTGAAGCTTTCTTT. Its translation is CASSHQTGTHTEAFF.

This chain links TRBV5-1 with TRBJ1-3; D remains ambiguous. The CDR3 length is 16 residues. CDR1 and CDR2 (germline): SGHRS, YFSETQ. The ends were cut back, 2 bases at V and 0 bases at J, with 12 bases in the middle. CDR3 sequence: CASSFGVKDSGNTIYF. DNA of the CDR3: TGCGCCAGCAGCTTCGGGGTGAAGGACTCTGGAAACACCATATATTTT.

The rearrangement links TRBV28 to TRBJ1-5; no clear D. The CDR3 totals 12 residues. V was clipped by 3 bases and J by 10 bases, with 10 bases between them. CDR1 is MDHEN and CDR2 is SYDVKM in the germline V gene. For the CDR3, the DNA is TGTGCCAGCAGTTTGCCCCTCACACCCCAGCATTTT. Encoded protein: CASSLPLTPQHF.

The chain couples TRBV6-6 to TRBJ2-5, with 8 nucleotides matching TRBD1. After removal of 6 bases from V and 4 bases from J, the junction contained 7 bases not matched to a gene. Germline CDR1 MNHNY, CDR2 SVGAGI (reference sequence). The CDR3 consists of 14 residues. CDR3 region: CASRPQGAIETQYF. CDR3 nucleotides: TGTGCCAGCAGGCCGCAGGGGGCAATAGAGACCCAGTACTTC.

This clone turned up a few times. CDR3 sequence reads: CASSRGGQGSYEQYF. As DNA, the CDR3 is TGTGCCAGTTCGCGGGGTGGGCAGGGAAGTTACGAGCAGTACTTC. The chain recombines TRBV7-8 with TRBJ2-7; a possible D gene is TRBD2 (6 bases). Per the germline V gene, CDR1 is SGHVS and CDR2 is FQNEAQ. This CDR3 is built from 15 residues. V was cut by 9 bases and J by 4 bases, with 22 bases left in between.

The rearrangement joins TRBV27 to TRBJ2-1; D remains ambiguous. Germline V CDR1 and CDR2: MNHEY, SMNVEV (reference sequence). V dropped 6 bases and J dropped 8 bases, with 17 bases sitting between them. This CDR3 contains 14 residues. In DNA, the CDR3 is TGTGCCAGCAGCATTATGACTGTCGGATATGAGCAGTTCTTC. It specifies CASSIMTVGYEQFF.

This clone was detected only a few times. The chain couples TRBV5-1 to TRBJ2-1, with D unclear. V was trimmed by 4 bases and J by 4 bases, leaving 6 bases between them. This CDR3 has 12 residues. Germline V lookup: CDR1 SGHRS, CDR2 YFSETQ. The CDR3 spells CASSPHYNEQFF. The CDR3 DNA is TGCGCCAGCAGCCCCCATTACAATGAGCAGTTCTTC.

The gene calls are TRBV7-3 and TRBJ2-2, with TRBD2 matching 11 bases. Germline V CDR1 and CDR2: SGHTA, FQGTGA. The junction had 10 bases not matched to a gene; V was cut back by 5 bases and J by 5 bases. The CDR3 loop spans 17 amino acids. CDR3 sequence reads: CASSPNPGLAATGELFF. In DNA, the CDR3 is TGTGCCAGCAGCCCAAACCCGGGACTAGCGGCAACCGGGGAGCTGTTTTTT.